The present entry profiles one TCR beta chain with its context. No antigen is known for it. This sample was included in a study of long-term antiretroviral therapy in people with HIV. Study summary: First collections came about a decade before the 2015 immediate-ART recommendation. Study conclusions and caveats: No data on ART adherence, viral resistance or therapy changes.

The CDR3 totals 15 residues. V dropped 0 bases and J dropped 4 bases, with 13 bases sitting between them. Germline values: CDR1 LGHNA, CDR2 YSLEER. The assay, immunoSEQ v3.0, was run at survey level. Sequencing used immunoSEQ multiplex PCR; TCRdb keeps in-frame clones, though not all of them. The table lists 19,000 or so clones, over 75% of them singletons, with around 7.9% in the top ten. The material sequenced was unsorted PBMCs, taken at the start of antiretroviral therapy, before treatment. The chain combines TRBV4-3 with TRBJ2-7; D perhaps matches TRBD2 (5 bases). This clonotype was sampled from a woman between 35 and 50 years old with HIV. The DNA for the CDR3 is TGCGCCAGCAGCCAAGATGGGCTAGCCGAATACGAGCAGTACTTC. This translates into CASSQDGLAEYEQYF.